This T cell receptor beta chain stems from a study of control samples from healthy donors and cancer patients. The repertoire was sequenced with immunoSEQ multiplex PCR; TCRdb's copy has only in-frame clones and lacks some. The sample shows 99,000 or so clones, 83% of them seen only once. The CDR3 is 16 amino acids. In germline, CDR1 is KGHSH, CDR2 LQKENI. V lost 3 bases to trimming and J lost 3 bases; unmatched junction nucleotides: 8. The receptor's source is a woman aged 50 to 65 in good health. Sequences were obtained from blood. The rearrangement joins TRBV18 to TRBJ1-2, with 9 positions matching TRBD1. The CDR3 region has the DNA TGTGCCAGCTCACCCGGACAGGGGTTTGGCGACTATGGCTACACCTTC. Protein product: CASSPGQGFGDYGYTF.